A single T cell receptor (beta chain) is shown here with its context. Antigen unknown. CDR1 WNHNN and CDR2 SYGVQD come from the germline V gene (reference sequence). Trimming left V 7 bases short and J 11 bases short, with 17 bases between. The CDR3 sequence is 13 residues long. The source of the sample is a study of OX40 agonist ivuxolimab in advanced cancers. Study-wide context: The study gave patients intravenous ivuxolimab at 0.01 to 10 mg/kg every 2 weeks. Partial responses, seen in three patients, involved one hepatocellular carcinoma and two cutaneous melanomas.

Findings of the study overall: In the 0.1 to 3.0 mg/kg range, CD4+ and CD8+ blood T cells had expanded clonally by week 6.

Clones were read by immunoSEQ multiplex PCR, and TCRdb kept only the in-frame ones, dropping some. This sample yields approximately 60,000 clones, of which around 90% are seen a single time; roughly 13% belongs to the top ten. Sequenced here: CD4+ or CD8+ T cells sorted from blood, sampled in a trial of the OX40 agonist ivuxolimab. The TCR originated in an adult with an advanced solid tumor such as melanoma, head and neck, liver or kidney cancer. V usage is TRBV10-1 and J usage is TRBJ2-2; D is possibly TRBD1 (5 bases). CDR3 sequence reads: CASTPGWGGELFF. The CDR3 region has the DNA TGCGCCAGCACCCCGGGTTGGGGCGGAGAGCTGTTTTTT.